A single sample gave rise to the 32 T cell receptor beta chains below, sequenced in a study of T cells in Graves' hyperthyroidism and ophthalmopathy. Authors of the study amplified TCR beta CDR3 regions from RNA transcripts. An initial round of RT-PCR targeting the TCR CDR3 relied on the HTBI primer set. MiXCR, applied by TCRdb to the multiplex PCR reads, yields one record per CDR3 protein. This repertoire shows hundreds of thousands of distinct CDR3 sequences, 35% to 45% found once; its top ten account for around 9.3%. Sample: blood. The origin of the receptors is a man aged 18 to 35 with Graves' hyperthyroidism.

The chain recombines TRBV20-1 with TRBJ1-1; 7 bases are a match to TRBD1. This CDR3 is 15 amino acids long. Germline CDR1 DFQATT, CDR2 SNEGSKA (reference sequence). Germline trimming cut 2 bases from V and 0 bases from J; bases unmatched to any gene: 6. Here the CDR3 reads CSARNRDSLNTEAFF. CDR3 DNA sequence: TGCAGTGCTAGAAATCGGGACAGCTTGAACACTGAAGCTTTCTTT.

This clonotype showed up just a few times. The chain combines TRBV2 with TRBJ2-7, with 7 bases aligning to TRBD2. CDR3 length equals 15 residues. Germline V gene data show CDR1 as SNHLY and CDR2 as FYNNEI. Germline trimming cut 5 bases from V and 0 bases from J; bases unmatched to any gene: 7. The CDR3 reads CASSSQGGDSYEQYF. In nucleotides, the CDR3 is TGTGCCAGCAGTAGTCAGGGAGGGGACTCCTACGAGCAGTACTTC.

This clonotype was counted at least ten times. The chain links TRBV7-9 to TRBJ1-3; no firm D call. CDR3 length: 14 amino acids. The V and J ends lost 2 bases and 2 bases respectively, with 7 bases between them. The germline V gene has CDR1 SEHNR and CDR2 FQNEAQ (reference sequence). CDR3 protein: CASSLIQTGNTIYF. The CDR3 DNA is TGTGCCAGCAGCTTAATACAGACTGGAAACACCATATATTTT.

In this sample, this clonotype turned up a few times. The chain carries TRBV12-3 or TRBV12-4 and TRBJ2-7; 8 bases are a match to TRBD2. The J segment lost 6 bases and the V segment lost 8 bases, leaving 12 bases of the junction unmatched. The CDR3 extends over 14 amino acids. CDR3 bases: TGTGCCAGCGGCCGAGCGGGAGACGGTCCCGAGCAGTACTTC. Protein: CASGRAGDGPEQYF.

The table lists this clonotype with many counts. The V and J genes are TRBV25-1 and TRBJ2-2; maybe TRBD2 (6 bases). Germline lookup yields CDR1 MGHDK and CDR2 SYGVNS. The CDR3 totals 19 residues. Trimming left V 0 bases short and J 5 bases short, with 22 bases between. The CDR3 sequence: CASSEYYGDTPRGTGELFF. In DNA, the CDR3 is TGTGCCAGCAGTGAATATTATGGCGATACCCCACGGGGGACCGGGGAGCTGTTTTTT.

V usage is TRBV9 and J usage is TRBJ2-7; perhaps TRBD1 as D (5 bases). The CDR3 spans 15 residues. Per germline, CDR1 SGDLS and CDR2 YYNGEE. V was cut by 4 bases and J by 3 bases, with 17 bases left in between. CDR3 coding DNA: TGTGCCAGCAGCCAAGCGACAGAGCATGACTACGAGCAGTACTTC. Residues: CASSQATEHDYEQYF.

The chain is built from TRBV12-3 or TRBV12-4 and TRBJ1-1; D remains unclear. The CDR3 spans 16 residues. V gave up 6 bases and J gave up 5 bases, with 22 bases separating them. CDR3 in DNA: TGTGCCAGCAGCCCACTAGACCCAGCCCTGGGTACTGAAGCTTTCTTT. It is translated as CASSPLDPALGTEAFF.

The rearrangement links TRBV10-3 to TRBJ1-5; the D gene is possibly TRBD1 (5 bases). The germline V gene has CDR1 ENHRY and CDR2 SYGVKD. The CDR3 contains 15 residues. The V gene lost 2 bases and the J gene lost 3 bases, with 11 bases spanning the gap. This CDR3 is CAISESAGPNQPQHF. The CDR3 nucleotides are TGTGCCATCAGTGAGAGCGCAGGGCCCAATCAGCCCCAGCATTTT.

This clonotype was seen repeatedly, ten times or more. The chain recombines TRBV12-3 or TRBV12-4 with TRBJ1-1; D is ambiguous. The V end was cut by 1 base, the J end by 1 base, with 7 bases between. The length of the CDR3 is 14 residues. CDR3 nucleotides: TGTGCCAGCAGTTTAGTAGCCACGAACACTGAAGCTTTCTTT. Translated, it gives CASSLVATNTEAFF.

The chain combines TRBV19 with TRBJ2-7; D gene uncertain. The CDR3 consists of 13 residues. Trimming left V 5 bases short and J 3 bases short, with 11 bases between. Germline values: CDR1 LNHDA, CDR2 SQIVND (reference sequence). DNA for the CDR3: TGTGCCAGTAGTCCCGGGTCCAACTACGAGCAGTACTTC. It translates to CASSPGSNYEQYF.

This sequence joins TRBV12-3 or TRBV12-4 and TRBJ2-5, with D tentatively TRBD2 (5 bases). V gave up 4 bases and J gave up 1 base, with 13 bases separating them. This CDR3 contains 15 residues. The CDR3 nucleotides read TGTGCCAGCAGTTACACAGCGGCCGTCCAAGAGACCCAGTACTTC. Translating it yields CASSYTAAVQETQYF.

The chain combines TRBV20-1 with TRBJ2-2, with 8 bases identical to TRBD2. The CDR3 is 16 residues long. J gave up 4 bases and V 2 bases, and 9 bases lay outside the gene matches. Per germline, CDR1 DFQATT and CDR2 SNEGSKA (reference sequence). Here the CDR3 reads CSARMGGRWGTGELFF. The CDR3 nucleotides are TGCAGTGCTAGAATGGGCGGGAGGTGGGGCACCGGGGAGCTGTTTTTT.

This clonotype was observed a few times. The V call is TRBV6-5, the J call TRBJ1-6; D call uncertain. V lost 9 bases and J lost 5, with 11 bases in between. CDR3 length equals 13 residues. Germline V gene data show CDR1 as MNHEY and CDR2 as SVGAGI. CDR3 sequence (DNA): TGTGCCAGTACCGGGTCCCATAATTCACCCCTCCACTTT. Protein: CASTGSHNSPLHF.

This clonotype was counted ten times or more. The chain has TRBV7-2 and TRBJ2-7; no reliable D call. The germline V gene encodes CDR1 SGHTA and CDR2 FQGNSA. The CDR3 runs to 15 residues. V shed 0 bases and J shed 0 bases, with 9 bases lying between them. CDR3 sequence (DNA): TGTGCCAGCAGCTTAGCGTGGACGTCCTCCTACGAGCAGTACTTC. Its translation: CASSLAWTSSYEQYF.

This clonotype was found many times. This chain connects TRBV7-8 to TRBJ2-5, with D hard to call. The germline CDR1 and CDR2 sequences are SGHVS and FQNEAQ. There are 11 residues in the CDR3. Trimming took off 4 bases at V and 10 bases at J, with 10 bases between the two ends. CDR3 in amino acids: CASSSDWDQYF. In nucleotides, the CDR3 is TGTGCCAGCAGCTCGGATTGGGACCAGTACTTC.

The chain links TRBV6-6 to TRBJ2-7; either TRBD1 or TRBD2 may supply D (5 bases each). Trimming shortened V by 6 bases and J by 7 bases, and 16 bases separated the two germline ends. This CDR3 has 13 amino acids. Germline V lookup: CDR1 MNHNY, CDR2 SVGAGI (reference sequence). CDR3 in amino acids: CASRPGTVFEQYF. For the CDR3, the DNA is TGTGCCAGCAGACCCGGGACGGTATTTGAGCAGTACTTC.

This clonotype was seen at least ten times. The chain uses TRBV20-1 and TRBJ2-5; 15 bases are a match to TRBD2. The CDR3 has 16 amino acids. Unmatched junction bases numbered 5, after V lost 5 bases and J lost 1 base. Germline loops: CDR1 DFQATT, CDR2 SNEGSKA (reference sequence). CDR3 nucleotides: TGCAGTGCTCATCGGACTAGCGGGGGGGCCCAAGAGACCCAGTACTTC. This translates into CSAHRTSGGAQETQYF.

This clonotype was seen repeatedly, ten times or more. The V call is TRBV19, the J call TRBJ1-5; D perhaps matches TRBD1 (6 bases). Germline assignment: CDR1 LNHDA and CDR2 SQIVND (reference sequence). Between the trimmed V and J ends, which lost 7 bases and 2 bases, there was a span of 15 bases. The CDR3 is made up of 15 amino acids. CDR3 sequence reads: CASTPQGSGNQPQHF. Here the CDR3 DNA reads TGTGCCAGTACCCCTCAGGGGTCGGGCAATCAGCCCCAGCATTTT.

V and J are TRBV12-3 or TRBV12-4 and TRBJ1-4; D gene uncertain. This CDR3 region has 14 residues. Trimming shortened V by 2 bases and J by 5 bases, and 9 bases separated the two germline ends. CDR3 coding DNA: TGTGCCAGCAGTTTACGAGGCGGCAATGAAAAACTGTTTTTT. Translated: CASSLRGGNEKLFF.

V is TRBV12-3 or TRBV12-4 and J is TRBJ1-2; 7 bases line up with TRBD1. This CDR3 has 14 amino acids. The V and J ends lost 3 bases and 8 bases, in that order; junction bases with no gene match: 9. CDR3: CASSLDRTPGGYTF. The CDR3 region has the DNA TGTGCCAGCAGTTTGGACAGGACCCCTGGGGGCTACACCTTC.

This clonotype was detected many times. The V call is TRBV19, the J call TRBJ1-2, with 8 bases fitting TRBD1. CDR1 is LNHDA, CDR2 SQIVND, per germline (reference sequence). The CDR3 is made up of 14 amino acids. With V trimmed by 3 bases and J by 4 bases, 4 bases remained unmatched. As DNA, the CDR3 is TGTGCCAGTAGTATCCCGACAGGGGTCTATGGCTACACCTTC. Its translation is CASSIPTGVYGYTF.

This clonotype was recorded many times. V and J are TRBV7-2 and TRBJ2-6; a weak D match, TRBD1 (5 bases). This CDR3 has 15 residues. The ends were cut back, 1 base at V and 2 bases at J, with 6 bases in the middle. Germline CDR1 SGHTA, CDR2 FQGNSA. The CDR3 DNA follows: TGTGCCAGCAGCTTAGTCAGGGCTGGGGCCAACGTCCTGACTTTC. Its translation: CASSLVRAGANVLTF.

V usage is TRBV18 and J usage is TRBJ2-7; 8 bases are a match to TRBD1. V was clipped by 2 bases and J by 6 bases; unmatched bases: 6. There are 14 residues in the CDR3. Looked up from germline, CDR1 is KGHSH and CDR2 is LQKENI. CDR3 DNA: TGTGCCAGCTCACCAACGGGACAGGTCTTCGAGCAGTACTTC. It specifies CASSPTGQVFEQYF. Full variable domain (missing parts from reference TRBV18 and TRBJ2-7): NAGVMQNPRHLVRRRGQEARLRCSPMKGHSHVYWYRQLPEEGLKFMVYLQKENIIDESGMPKERFSAEFPKEGPSILRIQQVVRGDSAAYFCASSPTGQVFEQYFGPGTRLTVT.

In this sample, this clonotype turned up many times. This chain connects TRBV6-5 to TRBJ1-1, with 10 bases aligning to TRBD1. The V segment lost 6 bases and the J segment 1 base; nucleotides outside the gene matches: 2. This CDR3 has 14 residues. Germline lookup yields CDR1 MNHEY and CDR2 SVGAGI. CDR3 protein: CASSRDRGNTEAFF. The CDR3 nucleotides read TGTGCCAGCAGCCGGGACAGGGGGAACACTGAAGCTTTCTTT.

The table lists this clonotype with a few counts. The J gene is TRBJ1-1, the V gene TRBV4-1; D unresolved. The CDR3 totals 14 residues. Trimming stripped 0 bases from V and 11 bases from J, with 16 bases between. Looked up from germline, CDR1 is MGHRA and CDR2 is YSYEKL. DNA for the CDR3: TGCGCCAGCAGCCAAGAGACCCGATCCACCCTGGCTTTCTTT. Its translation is CASSQETRSTLAFF.

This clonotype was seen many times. The CDR3 bases are TGTGCCACCAGCAGAGATAAGGACAGTCCCAATTCACCCCTCCACTTT. Its translation is CATSRDKDSPNSPLHF. The chain has TRBV15 and TRBJ1-6; D is possibly TRBD1 (6 bases). CDR1 is LNHNV and CDR2 is YYDKDF in the germline V gene (reference sequence). The CDR3 runs 16 residues. The V and J ends lost 0 bases and 7 bases respectively, with 13 bases between them.

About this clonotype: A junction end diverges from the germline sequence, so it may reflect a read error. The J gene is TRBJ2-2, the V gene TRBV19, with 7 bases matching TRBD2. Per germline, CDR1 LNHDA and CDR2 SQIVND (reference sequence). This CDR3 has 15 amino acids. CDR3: CASSIGGRGTGELIF. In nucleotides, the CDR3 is TGTGCCAGTAGTATAGGGGGGAGGGGCACCGGGGAGCTGATTTTT.

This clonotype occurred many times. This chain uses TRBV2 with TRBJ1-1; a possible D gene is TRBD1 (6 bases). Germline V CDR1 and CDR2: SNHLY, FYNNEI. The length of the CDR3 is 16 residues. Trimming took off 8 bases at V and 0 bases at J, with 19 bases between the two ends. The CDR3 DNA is TGTGCCAGCTCCAATAGGGACATACTGATGAACACTGAAGCTTTCTTT. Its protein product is CASSNRDILMNTEAFF.

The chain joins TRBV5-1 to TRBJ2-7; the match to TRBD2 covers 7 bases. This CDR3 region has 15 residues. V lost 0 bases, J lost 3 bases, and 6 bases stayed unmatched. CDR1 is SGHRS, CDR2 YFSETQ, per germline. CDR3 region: CASSLAAGVSYEQYF. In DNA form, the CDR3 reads TGCGCCAGCAGCTTGGCGGCGGGAGTCAGCTACGAGCAGTACTTC.

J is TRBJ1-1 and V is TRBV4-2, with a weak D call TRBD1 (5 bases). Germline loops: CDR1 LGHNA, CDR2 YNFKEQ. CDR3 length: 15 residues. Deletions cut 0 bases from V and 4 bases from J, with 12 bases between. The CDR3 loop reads CASSQEGVSGTEAFF. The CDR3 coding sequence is TGTGCCAGCAGCCAAGAGGGGGTAAGTGGCACTGAAGCTTTCTTT.

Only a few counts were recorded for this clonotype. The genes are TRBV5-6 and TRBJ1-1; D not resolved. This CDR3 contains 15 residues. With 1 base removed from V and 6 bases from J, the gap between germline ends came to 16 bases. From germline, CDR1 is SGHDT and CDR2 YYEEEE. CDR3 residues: CASSLYLYGGSEAFF. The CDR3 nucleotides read TGTGCCAGCAGCTTGTACCTCTACGGCGGATCTGAAGCTTTCTTT. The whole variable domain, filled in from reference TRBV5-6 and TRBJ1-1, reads DAGVTQSPTHLIKTRGQQVTLRCSPKSGHDTVSWYQQALGQGPQFIFQYYEEEERQRGNFPDRFSGHQFPNYSSELNVNALLLGDSALYLCASSLYLYGGSEAFFGQGTRLTVV.

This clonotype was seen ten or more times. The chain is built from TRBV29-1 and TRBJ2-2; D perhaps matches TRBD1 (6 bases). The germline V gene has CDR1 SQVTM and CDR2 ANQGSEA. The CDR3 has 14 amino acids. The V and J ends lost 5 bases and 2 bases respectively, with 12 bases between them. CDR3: CSVTRTANTGELFF. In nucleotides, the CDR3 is TGCAGCGTTACCCGGACAGCAAACACCGGGGAGCTGTTTTTT.